Shown below are 25 T cell receptor beta chains from a single sample sequenced in a study of blood T cells in healthy people across ages. Sample-barcoded 5' priming and a J-beta primer mix drove a second PCR of about 6 to 11 cycles. From the 5' RACE reads, TCRdb called clonotypes with MiXCR, one entry per CDR3 protein. The sample has just over 1 million distinct CDR3 sequences, 35% to 50% seen once; the top ten hold around 18%. Input material: blood. Receptor source: a woman aged 55-70 years in good health.

This sequence joins TRBV12-5 and TRBJ2-1; unclear D gene. The J call may be mistaken, given a closer DNA end match to TRBJ2-7. This CDR3 contains 11 residues. CDR1 and CDR2 from the germline V gene are LGHNT and FRNRAP. The chain's CDR3 is CASGIYNEQYF. Written as DNA, the CDR3 is TGTGCTAGTGGTATCTACAATGAGCAGTACTTC.

The chain uses TRBV9 and TRBJ2-1, with 7 bases aligning to TRBD2. V lost 0 bases and J lost 0; bases outside the gene matches: 3. Germline V gene lookup returns CDR1 SGDLS and CDR2 YYNGEE. The CDR3 spans 16 residues. The CDR3: CASSVGREASYNEQFF. The CDR3 coding sequence is TGTGCCAGCAGCGTAGGTCGGGAGGCCTCCTACAATGAGCAGTTCTTC.

This clonotype came up a few times. The CDR3 is CSARESLRAFEAFF. The CDR3 nucleotides read TGCAGTGCTAGGGAAAGTCTCCGTGCGTTCGAAGCTTTCTTT. The chain joins TRBV20-1 to TRBJ1-1; D gene ambiguous. V lost 3 bases to trimming and J lost 8 bases, with 19 bases between them. The germline V gene encodes CDR1 DFQATT and CDR2 SNEGSKA (reference sequence). CDR3 length equals 14 residues.

This clonotype was seen only a few times. The chain uses TRBV5-1 and TRBJ2-7; 9 bases match TRBD1. Germline V CDR1 and CDR2: SGHRS, YFSETQ. This CDR3 is built from 15 residues. V shed 4 bases and J 2 bases; nucleotides not matched to a gene: 7. The CDR3 protein is CASSPRTGATYEQYF. CDR3 DNA: TGCGCCAGCAGCCCTAGGACAGGGGCCACCTACGAGCAGTACTTC.

In its sample, this clonotype was seen a few times. The chain links TRBV27 to TRBJ1-2; D not resolved. With 2 bases removed from V and 4 bases from J, the gap between germline ends came to 8 bases. The length of the CDR3 is 13 residues. Germline V CDR1 and CDR2: MNHEY, SMNVEV (reference sequence). The DNA of the CDR3 is TGTGCCAGCAGTTTAACAGAAACCTATGGCTACACCTTC. It codes for CASSLTETYGYTF.

V and J are TRBV6-1 and TRBJ2-7; D might be TRBD1 (5 bases). Trimming took 7 bases from V and 1 from J, leaving 14 bases between them. The CDR3 runs to 14 residues. Germline-derived CDR1 and CDR2 are MNHNS and SASEGT. CDR3 nucleotide sequence: TGTGCCAGCACGTCACAGACAGATTCCTACGAGCAGTACTTC. It translates to CASTSQTDSYEQYF.

The chain recombines TRBV20-1 with TRBJ1-1; D is ambiguous. Per the germline V gene, CDR1 is DFQATT and CDR2 is SNEGSKA (reference sequence). The CDR3 loop spans 12 amino acids. The V and J ends lost 0 bases and 9 bases respectively, with 11 bases between them. This CDR3 is CSARDQIKKAFF. CDR3 coding DNA: TGCAGTGCTAGAGATCAGATCAAAAAAGCTTTCTTT.

The CDR3: CASSEGGANEKLFF. The CDR3 nucleotides read TGTGCCAGCAGTGAAGGCGGGGCAAATGAAAAACTGTTTTTT. The chain joins TRBV6-1 to TRBJ1-4, with D perhaps matching TRBD1 (5 bases). CDR3 length: 14 residues. Germline V gene lookup returns CDR1 MNHNS and CDR2 SASEGT. Trimming removed 1 base from V and 5 bases from J, with 8 bases in between.

The table lists this clonotype with a few counts. CDR3 sequence: CASSLDTSGDYEQYF. The DNA for the CDR3 is TGTGCCAGCAGCTTAGATACTAGCGGGGACTACGAGCAGTACTTC. This chain links TRBV7-2 with TRBJ2-7; 10 bases map to TRBD2. Losses at the gene ends were 1 base for V and 3 bases for J; bases not matched to a gene: 3. There are 15 residues in the CDR3. Germline V gives CDR1 SGHTA, CDR2 FQGNSA.

This rearrangement joins TRBV7-2 to TRBJ2-7; tentatively, D is TRBD2 (5 bases). CDR3 length: 14 amino acids. The ends were cut back, 7 bases at V and 2 bases at J, with 15 bases in the middle. Germline assignment: CDR1 SGHTA and CDR2 FQGNSA. CDR3 in DNA: TGTGCCAGCAACTTGGACTGGAAAACCTACGAGCAGTACTTC. This codes for CASNLDWKTYEQYF.

J is TRBJ1-3 and V is TRBV28; no clear D gene. Germline loops: CDR1 MDHEN, CDR2 SYDVKM. The CDR3 runs 14 residues. Trimming took off 7 bases at V and 3 bases at J, with 13 bases between the two ends. The CDR3, as DNA: TGTGCCAGCATCGCGGCCCATCTTGGAAACACCATATATTTT. This encodes CASIAAHLGNTIYF. Variable domain in full (rest from reference TRBV28 and TRBJ1-3): DVKVTQSSRYLVKRTGEKVFLECVQDMDHENMFWYRQDPGLGLRLIYFSYDVKMKEKGDIPEGYSVSREKKERFSLILESASTNQTSMYLCASIAAHLGNTIYFGEGSWLTVV.

This clonotype occurred a few times. This rearrangement joins TRBV12-3 or TRBV12-4 to TRBJ2-7, with 9 bases aligning to TRBD2. Trimming took 6 bases from V and 7 from J; bases not matched to a gene: 13. The CDR3 has 15 amino acids. The CDR3 sequence is CASSQTSGGVLEQYF. The DNA for the CDR3 is TGTGCCAGCAGCCAGACTAGCGGAGGTGTCTTGGAGCAGTACTTC.

The J gene is TRBJ2-1, the V gene TRBV4-2, with 9 bases fitting TRBD2. Germline V lookup: CDR1 LGHNA, CDR2 YNFKEQ. After removal of 0 bases from V and 4 bases from J, the junction contained 7 bases not matched to a gene. CDR3 size: 17 residues. CDR3 in amino acids: CASSQENSGGIYNEQFF. The CDR3 region has the DNA TGTGCCAGCAGCCAAGAGAATAGCGGGGGTATATACAATGAGCAGTTCTTC.

The chain recombines TRBV29-1 with TRBJ1-2, with 7 positions matching TRBD1. Looked up from germline, CDR1 is SQVTM and CDR2 is ANQGSEA. The V segment lost 5 bases and the J segment 5 bases; nucleotides outside the gene matches: 5. The CDR3 has 12 amino acids. The CDR3 loop is CSVRTGSYGYTF. The CDR3 coding sequence is TGCAGCGTTCGGACAGGCTCGTATGGCTACACCTTC.

The chain carries TRBV12-3 or TRBV12-4 and TRBJ2-1; 12 nucleotides line up with TRBD1. V shed 6 bases, J shed 8 bases, and the junction held 2 bases outside the gene matches. This CDR3 is built from 13 residues. The CDR3 DNA is TGTGCCAGCAGGGGGACAGGGGGCGATGAGCAGTTCTTC. Protein sequence: CASRGTGGDEQFF.

This clonotype has only one observation. The chain is built from TRBV5-4 and TRBJ2-4; TRBD2 matches 13 bases. The DNA end is more similar to TRBJ2-7, so the J call may be wrong. CDR3 size: 15 residues. Germline V gene sequence: CDR1 SGHNT, CDR2 YYREEE (reference sequence). CDR3 amino acids: CASSPATSGRYEQYF. In DNA form, the CDR3 reads TGTGCCAGCAGCCCTGCGACTAGCGGGAGGTACGAGCAGTACTTC.

The chain carries TRBV29-1 and TRBJ1-4, with D possibly matching TRBD1 (5 bases). The CDR3 runs to 15 residues. The germline V and J ends were trimmed by 0 bases and 7 bases, with 15 bases remaining between them. Germline V gene sequence: CDR1 SQVTM, CDR2 ANQGSEA. CDR3 loop: CSVEDRQGLGEKLFF. The CDR3 DNA reads as TGCAGCGTTGAAGATCGGCAGGGATTGGGTGAAAAACTGTTTTTT.

The chain uses TRBV20-1 and TRBJ2-5; 8 bases align to TRBD1. This CDR3 contains 15 residues. Looked up from germline, CDR1 is DFQATT and CDR2 is SNEGSKA (reference sequence). The trim removed 5 bases at V and 5 bases at J, leaving 13 bases unmatched. For the CDR3, the DNA is TGCAGTGCTTTCCTAACGACAGGGGAAGTGGAGACCCAGTACTTC. Protein: CSAFLTTGEVETQYF.

The chain joins TRBV11-2 to TRBJ2-1; D gene unclear. This CDR3 has 14 amino acids. CDR1 is SGHAT and CDR2 is FQNNGV in the germline V gene. Trimming cost V 0 bases and J 2 bases, with 5 bases left between them. CDR3 loop: CASSLDSTYNEQFF. In DNA, the CDR3 is TGTGCCAGCAGCTTAGATTCCACCTACAATGAGCAGTTCTTC. The entire variable domain, with the rest obtained from reference TRBV11-2 and TRBJ2-1, is as follows: EAGVAQSPRYKIIEKRQSVAFWCNPISGHATLYWYQQILGQGPKLLIQFQNNGVVDDSQLPKDRFSAERLKGVDSTLKIQPAKLEDSAVYLCASSLDSTYNEQFFGPGTRLTVL.

Worth noting for this clonotype: At one end, the junction sequence differs from germline, possibly due to a read error. The chain carries TRBV12-3 or TRBV12-4 and TRBJ2-7; no clear D gene. The CDR3 sequence is 12 residues long. The CDR3 region is CVSSKEDYEQYF. CDR3 nucleotides: TGTGTCAGCAGTAAAGAGGACTACGAGCAGTACTTC.

This chain links TRBV3-1 with TRBJ2-7, with a weak D call TRBD1 (5 bases). The V end was cut by 1 base, the J end by 6 bases, with 16 bases between. The CDR3 runs to 15 residues. The germline gives CDR1 LGHDT, CDR2 YNNKEL (reference sequence). The CDR3 DNA sequence: TGTGCCAGCAGCCAAGTTACGCAGGGCCGCGGCGAGCAGTACTTC. Translating it yields CASSQVTQGRGEQYF.

The V call is TRBV4-2, the J call TRBJ2-7; D perhaps matches TRBD1 (6 bases). The germline gives CDR1 LGHNA, CDR2 YNFKEQ. CDR3 size: 17 residues. V dropped 0 bases and J dropped 0 bases, with 15 bases sitting between them. CDR3 protein: CASSQELRTEISYEQYF. CDR3 in DNA: TGTGCCAGCAGCCAAGAGCTAAGGACAGAGATCTCCTACGAGCAGTACTTC.

This clonotype was recorded a few times. J is TRBJ2-5 and V is TRBV7-3; D is unresolved. This CDR3 is built from 15 residues. Trimming shortened V by 5 bases and J by 4 bases, and 17 bases separated the two germline ends. From germline, CDR1 is SGHTA and CDR2 FQGTGA. The CDR3 loop is CASSQGSGSGETQYF. In nucleotides, the CDR3 is TGTGCCAGCAGCCAAGGGTCAGGATCCGGAGAGACCCAGTACTTC.

This chain connects TRBV10-3 to TRBJ2-1; 7 bases are a match to TRBD1. J gave up 7 bases and V 8 bases, and 5 bases lay outside the gene matches. The CDR3 runs to 12 residues. In germline, CDR1 is ENHRY, CDR2 SYGVKD. Written as DNA, the CDR3 is TGTGCCATCGCCCCGACAGGGAATGAGCAGTTCTTC. Translating it yields CAIAPTGNEQFF.

The rearrangement joins TRBV25-1 to TRBJ1-2; D possibly corresponds to TRBD1 (6 bases). CDR1 MGHDK and CDR2 SYGVNS come from the germline V gene. V was cut by 1 base and J by 2 bases, with 8 bases left in between. CDR3 length: 14 amino acids. The CDR3 loop reads CASSEWQGNYGYTF. In DNA, the CDR3 is TGTGCCAGCAGTGAATGGCAGGGGAACTATGGCTACACCTTC.